This T cell receptor (beta chain) appears in the sequencing data of a study of blood T cell repertoires in COVID-19. TCRdb's table, derived via immunoSEQ multiplex PCR, lists solely in-frame clones and lacks some. The repertoire includes over 250,000 clones, around 80% of them detected once, and about 5% sits in the top ten. Those designated as exposed participants met a COVID-19 case within 2 weeks before study entry. The sequence was collected from a man aged 35 to 55 who had been exposed to COVID-19. The specimen sequenced was PBMCs or T cells enriched from blood (not recorded which).

CDR3 sequence (DNA): TGTGCCAGTAGTCTACTACAGGGGATTGCTTTCTTT. Protein product: CASSLLQGIAFF. The chain has TRBV19 and TRBJ1-1; 7 nucleotides align to TRBD1. This CDR3 is built from 12 residues. The germline V gene encodes CDR1 LNHDA and CDR2 SQIVND (reference sequence). V gave up 5 bases and J gave up 11 bases; unmatched junction bases: 8.